The 30 T cell receptor beta chains given below trace back to one sample, sequenced in a study of naive and memory T cell subsets. Two oligonucleotides, mixed equimolar, formed the beta constant-region primer covering TRBC1 and TRBC2. Nested alpha and beta constant-region primers with the SP2 primer drove four PCR rounds on ligated cDNA. In TCRdb, the UMI-ligation and nested PCR reads were re-called with MiXCR into one record per CDR3 protein. The sample has over 100,000 distinct CDR3 sequences; 36% are singletons. What was sequenced was central memory CD4+ T cells from blood. The receptors stem from a human donor in good health.

A few counts support this clonotype. The rearrangement links TRBV5-1 to TRBJ2-1, with TRBD1 matching over 8 bases. CDR1 and CDR2 from the germline V gene are SGHRS and YFSETQ. This CDR3 contains 15 residues. The V gene end was trimmed by 4 bases and the J gene end by 6 bases; junction bases not matched to a gene: 9. The CDR3 nucleotides are TGCGCCAGCAGCAAACCAGGGGGCGCGGGCAATGAGCAGTTCTTC. Its translation is CASSKPGGAGNEQFF.

The chain couples TRBV28 to TRBJ2-3, with D perhaps matching TRBD2 (6 bases). The CDR3 consists of 16 residues. V was pared by 5 bases and J by 2 bases, with 17 bases between. Germline CDR1 MDHEN, CDR2 SYDVKM. The CDR3 sequence: CASSEPRRGVTDTQYF. The CDR3 nucleotides are TGTGCCAGCAGTGAGCCGCGGCGGGGAGTCACAGATACGCAGTATTTT.

This clonotype has only a few counts. The V gene is TRBV12-3 or TRBV12-4, the J gene TRBJ1-5, with 7 bases aligning to TRBD1. CDR3 length: 14 residues. V gave up 7 bases and J gave up 3 bases; unmatched junction bases: 6. The CDR3 protein is CASTLGQANQPQHF. CDR3 sequence (DNA): TGTGCCAGCACCCTCGGACAGGCCAATCAGCCCCAGCATTTT.

This clonotype has a handful of counts. The chain couples TRBV12-3 or TRBV12-4 to TRBJ2-7; the D gene is possibly TRBD1 (6 bases). V was pared by 7 bases and J by 5 bases, with 21 bases between. This CDR3 comprises 15 residues. The CDR3 DNA reads TGTGCCAGCACCATCGGGGCAGGGGTAGTTAACGAGCAGTACTTC. It specifies CASTIGAGVVNEQYF.

V is TRBV12-3 or TRBV12-4 and J is TRBJ2-7, with 10 bases identical to TRBD1. V was pared by 5 bases and J by 6 bases, with 7 bases of the junction left unmatched. The CDR3 is 14 residues long. The CDR3 nucleotides read TGTGCCAGCAGTGCCCGGACAGGGGGAGGCGAGCAGTACTTC. It specifies CASSARTGGGEQYF.

V and J are TRBV27 and TRBJ1-2, with TRBD1 as a possible D gene (6 bases). The V end was cut by 6 bases, the J end by 5 bases, with 19 bases between. CDR3 length: 15 amino acids. Looked up from germline, CDR1 is MNHEY and CDR2 is SMNVEV (reference sequence). The CDR3 DNA reads as TGTGCCAGCAGGGTACAGGGCTCGCCCCCGTATGGCTACACCTTC. Protein sequence: CASRVQGSPPYGYTF.

The CDR3 loop is CASSYYPGQGTDTQYF. CDR3 coding DNA: TGCGCCAGCAGCTATTATCCGGGACAGGGTACAGATACGCAGTATTTT. This chain joins TRBV5-1 and TRBJ2-3; 9 bases fit TRBD1. Unmatched junction bases numbered 8, after V lost 3 bases and J lost 3 bases. The germline CDR1 and CDR2 sequences are SGHRS and YFSETQ. This CDR3 has 16 amino acids. The variable domain in full, completed from reference TRBV5-1 and TRBJ2-3, reads KAGVTQTPRYLIKTRGQQVTLSCSPISGHRSVSWYQQTPGQGLQFLFEYFSETQRNKGNFPGRFSGRQFSNSRSEMNVSTLELGDSALYLCASSYYPGQGTDTQYFGPGTRLTVL.

The genes are TRBV6-5 and TRBJ1-5, with D uncertain. This CDR3 comprises 14 residues. CDR1 and CDR2 from the germline V gene are MNHEY and SVGAGI. Trimming left V 6 bases short and J 0 bases short, with 9 bases between. As DNA, the CDR3 is TGTGCCAGCAGCGAGTGGGGTAGCAATCAGCCCCAGCATTTT. Its protein is CASSEWGSNQPQHF.

Only a few counts were recorded for this clonotype. The CDR3 DNA reads as TGCAGCGTCACACCATCGCGTAACACTGAAGCTTTCTTT. As protein: CSVTPSRNTEAFF. This chain connects TRBV29-1 to TRBJ1-1; D gene uncertain. V lost 6 bases to trimming and J lost 2 bases, with 13 bases between them. From germline, CDR1 is SQVTM and CDR2 ANQGSEA. The CDR3 spans 13 residues. Supplemented by reference TRBV29-1 and TRBJ1-1, the full variable domain reads SAVISQKPSRDICQRGTSLTIQCQVDSQVTMMFWYRQQPGQSLTLIATANQGSEATYESGFVIDKFPISRPNLTFSTLTVSNMSPEDSSIYLCSVTPSRNTEAFFGQGTRLTVV.

This chain uses TRBV28 with TRBJ2-7, with 12 bases lining up with TRBD1. The V gene's germline CDR1 is MDHEN and CDR2 SYDVKM. V trimming: 5 bases; J trimming: 0 bases; junction bases outside the gene matches: 5. This CDR3 spans 16 amino acids. The CDR3 reads CASSPPGQGASYEQYF. The CDR3 region has the DNA TGTGCCAGCAGTCCTCCGGGACAGGGGGCCTCCTACGAGCAGTACTTC.

The V gene is TRBV10-2, the J gene TRBJ1-5; D unresolved. V was pared by 0 bases and J by 3 bases, with 6 bases between. There are 14 residues in the CDR3. Per germline, CDR1 WSHSY and CDR2 SAAADI. CDR3 sequence (DNA): TGCGCCAGCAGTGAGTCGCACATCAATCAGCCCCAGCATTTT. Amino acids: CASSESHINQPQHF.

The V and J genes are TRBV12-3 or TRBV12-4 and TRBJ2-1; possibly TRBD2 for D (6 bases). The CDR3 is 14 amino acids. Trimming took 7 bases from V and 6 from J, leaving 16 bases between them. CDR3 sequence (DNA): TGTGCCAGCAACCGGAGACTAGGATTCAATGAGCAGTTCTTC. This translates into CASNRRLGFNEQFF.

This chain links TRBV30 with TRBJ2-1; 7 nucleotides match TRBD1. Germline-derived CDR1 and CDR2 are GTSNPN and SVGIG (reference sequence). The V and J ends lost 4 bases and 6 bases, in that order; junction bases with no gene match: 3. The CDR3 has 12 residues. DNA of the CDR3: TGTGCCTGGACTAGACAGGGCAATGAGCAGTTCTTC. This encodes CAWTRQGNEQFF. Filled out from reference TRBV30 and TRBJ2-1, the complete variable domain reads SQTIHQWPATLVQPVGSPLSLECTVEGTSNPNLYWYRQAAGRGLQLLFYSVGIGQISSEVPQNLSASRPQDRQFILSSKKLLLSDSGFYLCAWTRQGNEQFFGPGTRLTVL.

The J gene is TRBJ2-3, the V gene TRBV5-1; no definite D call. The germline V gene encodes CDR1 SGHRS and CDR2 YFSETQ. The CDR3 is made up of 13 amino acids. V lost 5 bases, J lost 10 bases, and 17 bases lay in between. CDR3: CASSSDGPGSQYF. Here the CDR3 DNA reads TGCGCCAGCAGTTCTGATGGGCCTGGATCGCAGTATTTT.

The chain links TRBV10-2 to TRBJ2-1; 9 nucleotides align to TRBD2. CDR1 is WSHSY, CDR2 SAAADI, per germline. With 5 bases clipped from V and 7 bases from J, the junction kept 9 bases outside the gene matches. CDR3 size: 15 residues. The DNA for the CDR3 is TGCGCCAGCAGTCCTCGCGGACTAGCGCAAAATGAGCAGTTCTTC. Translating gives CASSPRGLAQNEQFF.

This clonotype occurred a few times. V gene TRBV5-1 combines with J gene TRBJ2-6; TRBD2 matches 8 bases. Germline V gene data show CDR1 as SGHRS and CDR2 as YFSETQ. The ends lost 4 bases at V and 3 bases at J; junction bases unmatched: 9. This CDR3 is built from 17 residues. The CDR3 spells CASSGGGRIGGANVLTF. The CDR3 DNA sequence: TGCGCCAGCAGCGGGGGCGGGAGGATCGGTGGGGCCAACGTCCTGACTTTC.

The rearrangement uses TRBV5-1 and TRBJ1-4, with D maybe TRBD1 (6 bases). Trimming left V 3 bases short and J 5 bases short, with 17 bases between. The CDR3 contains 16 residues. Germline V gene lookup returns CDR1 SGHRS and CDR2 YFSETQ. The CDR3 DNA follows: TGCGCCAGCAGCTATTTGCAACAGGGCCGGAATGAAAAACTGTTTTTT. Encoded protein: CASSYLQQGRNEKLFF.

The gene calls are TRBV7-2 and TRBJ2-7; D is possibly TRBD1 (6 bases). The V and J ends lost 0 bases and 1 base respectively, with 10 bases between them. The CDR3 covers 15 residues. The germline V gene encodes CDR1 SGHTA and CDR2 FQGNSA. The DNA of the CDR3 is TGTGCCAGCAGCTTAGCCGGGACACAGTCCTACGAGCAGTACTTC. This translates into CASSLAGTQSYEQYF.

The chain recombines TRBV6-2 or TRBV6-3 with TRBJ1-5; no clear D gene. The CDR3 spans 14 residues. Per germline, CDR1 MNHEY and CDR2 SVGEGT. The CDR3 nucleotides are TGTGCTCACAGTGGAGCCTATAGCAATCAGCCCCAGCATTTT. Its protein is CAHSGAYSNQPQHF.

This clonotype was detected only once. The chain is built from TRBV7-2 and TRBJ1-1; D possibly corresponds to TRBD1 (6 bases). CDR3 length: 13 amino acids. With 5 bases removed from V and 3 bases from J, the gap between germline ends came to 10 bases. Germline-derived CDR1 and CDR2 are SGHTA and FQGNSA. The CDR3 reads CASSGDRYTEAFF. The CDR3 DNA reads TGTGCCAGCAGCGGAGACAGGTACACTGAAGCTTTCTTT.

The chain links TRBV6-2 or TRBV6-3 to TRBJ1-5; D is ambiguous. Germline V gene lookup returns CDR1 MNHEY and CDR2 SVGEGT. The CDR3 loop spans 13 amino acids. Trimming shortened V by 7 bases and J by 3 bases, and 10 bases separated the two germline ends. CDR3 sequence reads: CASTLFFNQPQHF. CDR3 coding DNA: TGTGCCAGCACCCTATTCTTCAATCAGCCCCAGCATTTT.

The sample holds a few counts of this clonotype. The genes are TRBV3-1 and TRBJ2-7, with no clear D. The CDR3 has 14 amino acids. The V gene's germline CDR1 is LGHDT and CDR2 YNNKEL (reference sequence). V lost 3 bases, J lost 3 bases, and 12 bases lay in between. Here the CDR3 DNA reads TGTGCCAGCAGCCAGACACCGGCGGTCTACGAGCAGTACTTC. This sequence encodes CASSQTPAVYEQYF.

This chain uses TRBV20-1 with TRBJ2-2; 9 bases are shared with TRBD2. CDR3 length equals 17 residues. V shed 3 bases and J 4 bases; nucleotides not matched to a gene: 12. Germline V gives CDR1 DFQATT, CDR2 SNEGSKA (reference sequence). This CDR3 reads CSASPHGSGRSTGELFF. As DNA, the CDR3 is TGCAGTGCTAGCCCACACGGTAGCGGGAGAAGCACCGGGGAGCTGTTTTTT.

This clonotype appeared a few times. This chain links TRBV28 with TRBJ1-2; no definite D call. Germline CDR1 and CDR2: MDHEN and SYDVKM. Trimming removed 1 base from V and 8 bases from J, with 14 bases in between. The CDR3 is made up of 14 amino acids. In DNA form, the CDR3 reads TGTGCCAGCAGTTTATCTGGGCCAGCTATCGGCTACACCTTC. The encoded protein is CASSLSGPAIGYTF.

This clonotype has more than one count but fewer than ten. J is TRBJ2-3 and V is TRBV2; 12 bases align to TRBD2. J gave up 2 bases and V 7 bases, and 4 bases lay outside the gene matches. In germline, CDR1 is SNHLY, CDR2 FYNNEI. The CDR3 covers 15 residues. The CDR3 protein is CASKRLAGDTDTQYF. CDR3 coding DNA: TGTGCCAGCAAACGACTAGCGGGAGACACAGATACGCAGTATTTT.

V is TRBV9 and J is TRBJ2-1, with TRBD2 identical over 10 bases. V was clipped by 1 base and J by 9 bases; unmatched bases: 7. Per the germline V gene, CDR1 is SGDLS and CDR2 is YYNGEE. The CDR3 loop spans 15 amino acids. This chain's CDR3 is CASSVNSLAGVEQFF. The CDR3 nucleotides are TGTGCCAGCAGCGTAAATTCCCTAGCGGGAGTTGAGCAGTTCTTC.

The chain combines TRBV6-1 with TRBJ1-1; no firm D call. V lost 0 bases to trimming and J lost 1 base, with 9 bases between them. CDR1 MNHNS and CDR2 SASEGT come from the germline V gene. This CDR3 spans 15 amino acids. The CDR3 protein is CASSEAGIRNTEAFF. CDR3 nucleotide sequence: TGTGCCAGCAGTGAAGCAGGGATTCGGAACACTGAAGCTTTCTTT.

V gene TRBV5-1 combines with J gene TRBJ2-1, with 8 bases lining up with TRBD1. Trimming cost V 4 bases and J 6 bases; bases outside gene matches: 3. This CDR3 contains 13 residues. Germline V gene data show CDR1 as SGHRS and CDR2 as YFSETQ. The CDR3 bases are TGCGCCAGCAGCCACGACAGGGGCAATGAGCAGTTCTTC. It encodes CASSHDRGNEQFF.

In its sample, this clonotype was seen a few times. CDR3 sequence: CSAHERRDNEQFF. CDR3 DNA sequence: TGCAGTGCCCATGAACGTAGGGACAATGAGCAGTTCTTC. The chain recombines TRBV20-1 with TRBJ2-1; no firm D call. The CDR3 is 13 residues long. Between the trimmed V and J ends, which lost 6 bases and 5 bases, there was a span of 14 bases. Germline V gives CDR1 DFQATT, CDR2 SNEGSKA (reference sequence).

The chain recombines TRBV6-5 with TRBJ2-7; the D gene is possibly TRBD1 (5 bases). CDR1 and CDR2 (germline): MNHEY, SVGAGI. The V and J ends lost 6 bases and 0 bases respectively, with 12 bases between them. The CDR3 is made up of 14 amino acids. CDR3 in DNA: TGTGCCAGCAGAATGACAGATCTCTCCTACGAGCAGTACTTC. It translates to CASRMTDLSYEQYF.